A single sample gave rise to the 9 T cell receptor beta chains below, sequenced in a study of blood T cell repertoires in COVID-19 (dated by TCRdb to about 2020). Library method: the immunoSEQ multiplex PCR assay. In TCRdb, the immuneACCESS table is reduced to in-frame sequences with V and J assigned. These tables do not hold every clone; where another copy was compared, an unresolved V gene accounts for under half, and the others remain unexplained. The sample contains 340,000 or so clones, around four fifths of them found a single time. Of the sample, approximately 3% falls within the top ten clones. The sequencing input was peripheral blood. These receptors were collected from a young man with active or convalescent COVID-19.

This clone was detected only once. This sequence joins TRBV7-3 and TRBJ1-1; the D is unclear. The CDR3 extends over 14 amino acids. CDR1 is SGHTA, CDR2 FQGTGA, per germline. V lost 1 base and J lost 2, with 8 bases in between. DNA for the CDR3: TGTGCCAGCAGCTTAAGGGCCGGAAACACTGAAGCTTTCTTT. Protein product: CASSLRAGNTEAFF. Looking up the rest from reference TRBV7-3 and TRBJ1-1 gives the full variable domain: GAGVSQTPSNKVTEKGKYVELRCDPISGHTALYWYRQSLGQGPEFLIYFQGTGAADDSGLPNDRFFAVRPEGSVSTLKIQRTERGDSAVYLCASSLRAGNTEAFFGQGTRLTVV.

The V and J genes are TRBV21-1 and TRBJ2-2; the table assigns TRBD2, which was not confirmed against the DNA. TRBV21-1 is flagged as a pseudogene. This CDR3 has 16 amino acids. The CDR3 loop reads CASSTRNLAEGGELFF. CDR3 bases: TGTGCCAGCAGCACTAGAAACCTAGCGGAAGGCGGGGAGCTGTTTTTT.

The chain links TRBV18 to TRBJ1-2; 10 bases map to TRBD1. The germline gives CDR1 KGHSH, CDR2 LQKENI. The CDR3 sequence is 15 residues long. The V gene end was trimmed by 3 bases and the J gene end by 5 bases; junction bases not matched to a gene: 6. CDR3: CASSPGTGASYGYTF. DNA for the CDR3: TGTGCCAGCTCACCGGGGACAGGGGCGAGTTATGGCTACACCTTC.

The V gene is TRBV4-3, the J gene TRBJ2-1, with 7 bases lining up with TRBD2. Trimming took 2 bases from V and 4 from J; bases not matched to a gene: 8. The CDR3 length is 16 residues. The germline V gene encodes CDR1 LGHNA and CDR2 YSLEER. The CDR3 region is CASSQSGGTTYNEQFF. CDR3 DNA sequence: TGCGCCAGCAGCCAATCTGGAGGGACTACGTACAATGAGCAGTTCTTC.

This chain links TRBV18 with TRBJ2-2; 9 bases fit TRBD1. Unmatched junction bases numbered 19, after V lost 6 bases and J lost 5 bases. The CDR3 runs 19 residues. Looked up from germline, CDR1 is KGHSH and CDR2 is LQKENI. CDR3 protein: CASSLATYDGTGITGELFF. The DNA for the CDR3 is TGTGCCAGCTCGCTCGCGACGTATGACGGGACAGGGATAACCGGGGAGCTGTTTTTT.

The chain combines TRBV11-3 with TRBJ1-1; TRBD1 matches at 10 bases. Germline CDR1 and CDR2: SGHNT and YENEEA. The CDR3 has 16 residues. Trimming took 5 bases from V and 1 from J; bases not matched to a gene: 7. CDR3 sequence: CASSLRQGAGNTEAFF. Here the CDR3 DNA reads TGTGCCAGCAGCCTTAGACAGGGGGCAGGGAACACTGAAGCTTTCTTT.

There are a few counts of this clone. The V and J genes are TRBV29-1 and TRBJ2-2, with a possible D match to TRBD1 (6 bases). Trimming removed 4 bases from V and 5 bases from J, with 8 bases in between. From germline, CDR1 is SQVTM and CDR2 ANQGSEA. The CDR3 sequence is 12 residues long. The CDR3 protein is CSVGGGTGELFF. In DNA form, the CDR3 reads TGCAGCGTTGGAGGGGGTACCGGGGAGCTGTTTTTT.

CDR3 in amino acids: CASSLAGAINQPQHF. The CDR3 DNA follows: TGTGCCAGCAGCTTGGCAGGGGCGATTAATCAGCCCCAGCATTTT. V usage is TRBV5-4 and J usage is TRBJ1-5; TRBD1 might be the D (6 bases). V dropped 0 bases and J dropped 4 bases, with 11 bases sitting between them. Germline V lookup: CDR1 SGHNT, CDR2 YYREEE (reference sequence). The CDR3 sequence is 15 residues long.

This sequence joins TRBV3-1 (or the pseudogene TRBV3-2) and TRBJ2-3; D gene ambiguous. CDR3 length: 13 amino acids. V gave up 1 base and J gave up 2 bases, with 4 bases separating them. CDR1 is LGHDT, CDR2 YNNKEL, per germline (reference sequence). The DNA for the CDR3 is TGTGCCAGCAGCCAAGCTGTCACAGATACGCAGTATTTT. Amino acids: CASSQAVTDTQYF.